This T cell receptor (beta chain) stems from a study of response to subunit inactivated influenza vaccine. Study-wide results and limits: After each seasonal influenza vaccination, few new T cells are recruited, the authors suggested.

This clonotype turned up a few times. The antigen remains undetermined. TCRdb re-called the RT-PCR reads with MiXCR, one entry per CDR3 protein. The sample consists of about 780,000 distinct CDR3 sequences, approximately 17% of them appearing once. The CDR3 runs to 15 residues. Germline V gene lookup returns CDR1 DFQATT and CDR2 SNEGSKA (reference sequence). V dropped 3 bases and J dropped 1 base, with 15 bases sitting between them. The clonotype comes from a man aged 45-65 years who received an inactivated influenza vaccine. The J gene is TRBJ1-1, the V gene TRBV20-1, with D unclear. Sample: PBMCs from blood, taken roughly 5 days after vaccination. This CDR3 is CSARSGSQKNTEAFF. CDR3 nucleotide sequence: TGCAGTGCTAGGAGTGGTAGTCAGAAGAACACTGAAGCTTTCTTT.